This T cell receptor beta chain emerged from a study of identical twins. TCRdb recomputed calls from the 5' RACE reads with MiXCR, one row per CDR3 protein. This repertoire shows around 480,000 distinct CDR3 sequences, approximately 14% found once; its top ten account for more than 0.8%. CDR1 and CDR2 from the germline V gene are MGHRA and YSYEKL. The CDR3 has 16 amino acids. V lost 1 base, J lost 4 bases, and 16 bases lay in between. These data were also reused for a study on yellow fever vaccine responses in identical twins.

The specimen sequenced was CD4+ T cells sorted from blood. The V gene is TRBV4-1, the J gene TRBJ2-5, with D possibly matching TRBD2 (7 bases). This sequence was found in a woman under 30 in good health. The DNA of the CDR3 is TGCGCCAGCAGCCAAGCGGCGGGGGCTAACGGAGAGACCCAGTACTTC. Residues: CASSQAAGANGETQYF.